These 12 T cell receptor beta chains share one sample of origin, sequenced in a study of shared clonotypes between healthy human individuals. The method was immunoSEQ multiplex PCR; TCRdb's version includes in-frame clones alone and lacks a portion of them. The sample lists 2 million to 3 million clones; under 95% were seen once. Sequencing was performed on naive CD4+ T cells from PBMCs. The sample's subset: CD45RA+ positively selected. The receptors were gathered from a man aged 18-30 years in good health. Some clones in this sample may be carry-over from other donors' samples.

The V call is TRBV5-1, the J call TRBJ2-3; 12 nucleotides line up with TRBD2. After removal of 7 bases from V and 3 bases from J, the junction contained 6 bases not matched to a gene. The CDR3 extends over 15 amino acids. Per germline, CDR1 SGHRS and CDR2 YFSETQ. CDR3 nucleotides: TGCGCCAGCGGCGCCCTAGCGGGAGGGACAGATACGCAGTATTTT. This gives the protein CASGALAGGTDTQYF.

The chain has TRBV4-3 and TRBJ2-3; 7 nucleotides match TRBD2. In germline, CDR1 is LGHNA, CDR2 YSLEER. Unmatched junction bases numbered 9, after V lost 0 bases and J lost 6 bases. The CDR3 covers 16 residues. The CDR3 bases are TGCGCCAGCAGCCAAGATCTGGGGGGAGGGCACGATACGCAGTATTTT. Its protein product is CASSQDLGGGHDTQYF.

V and J are TRBV29-1 and TRBJ2-7; 9 positions agree with TRBD1. The V gene end was trimmed by 6 bases and the J gene end by 2 bases; junction bases not matched to a gene: 8. The CDR3 sequence is 14 residues long. Germline V gives CDR1 SQVTM, CDR2 ANQGSEA. The CDR3 bases are TGCAGCGTGGATGGACAGGGGACGACCTACGAGCAGTACTTC. It encodes CSVDGQGTTYEQYF.

The V gene is TRBV27, the J gene TRBJ2-2, with 10 bases that match TRBD2. CDR3 length equals 17 residues. The germline V gene encodes CDR1 MNHEY and CDR2 SMNVEV (reference sequence). After removal of 3 bases from V and 1 base from J, the junction contained 5 bases not matched to a gene. CDR3 nucleotides: TGTGCCAGCAGTTTCCCCTTAGCGGGAGGGAACACCGGGGAGCTGTTTTTT. It translates to CASSFPLAGGNTGELFF.

The rearrangement uses TRBV6-5 and TRBJ1-2; weak D call: TRBD1 (5 bases). V was shortened by 8 bases and J by 2 bases, with 12 bases between the two germline ends. CDR3 length: 13 residues. Germline V gives CDR1 MNHEY, CDR2 SVGAGI. CDR3 residues: CASSTGENYGYTF. The CDR3 DNA reads as TGTGCCAGCTCCACGGGGGAGAACTATGGCTACACCTTC.

The chain carries TRBV7-3 and TRBJ2-5; tentatively, D is TRBD1 or TRBD2 (5 bases each). With 1 base removed from V and 4 bases from J, the gap between germline ends came to 16 bases. This CDR3 has 16 residues. CDR1 SGHTA and CDR2 FQGTGA come from the germline V gene. CDR3 sequence (DNA): TGTGCCAGCAGCTTAAGGGCCGGGGCACCGACAGAGACCCAGTACTTC. Translating it yields CASSLRAGAPTETQYF. The full variable domain, rest sourced from reference TRBV7-3 and TRBJ2-5, is GAGVSQTPSNKVTEKGKYVELRCDPISGHTALYWYRQSLGQGPEFLIYFQGTGAADDSGLPNDRFFAVRPEGSVSTLKIQRTERGDSAVYLCASSLRAGAPTETQYFGPGTRLLVL.

This rearrangement joins TRBV19 to TRBJ1-6; D unresolved. Germline CDR1 and CDR2: LNHDA and SQIVND (reference sequence). V was pared by 3 bases and J by 7 bases, with 13 bases between. CDR3 length: 15 residues. The CDR3 region is CASSIQPSMNSPLHF. CDR3 coding DNA: TGTGCCAGTAGTATTCAGCCCTCCATGAATTCACCCCTCCACTTT.

The chain links TRBV15 to TRBJ1-1, with D perhaps TRBD1 (6 bases). Germline CDR1 is LNHNV and CDR2 is YYDKDF (reference sequence). The V end lost 3 bases, the J end lost 0 bases, and 14 bases lay between the germline ends. The CDR3 loop spans 16 amino acids. CDR3 residues: CATSRGAQALNTEAFF. CDR3 nucleotides: TGTGCCACCAGCAGGGGGGCACAGGCCCTGAACACTGAAGCTTTCTTT.

V usage is TRBV5-1 and J usage is TRBJ1-2, with 10 bases matching TRBD1. V lost 2 bases to trimming and J lost 5 bases; unmatched junction nucleotides: 6. CDR1 is SGHRS and CDR2 is YFSETQ in the germline V gene. The length of the CDR3 is 15 residues. CDR3 nucleotide sequence: TGCGCCAGCAGCTTACCGGGACAGGGGACGTATGGCTACACCTTC. Translation gives CASSLPGQGTYGYTF.

V and J are TRBV5-8 and TRBJ1-1, with 11 bases lining up with TRBD1. J was trimmed by 3 bases and V by 6 bases; bases with no gene match: 4. The CDR3 loop spans 14 amino acids. The germline CDR1 and CDR2 sequences are SGHTS and YDEGEE. DNA of the CDR3: TGTGCCAGCACCCGGGACAGGGGGGACACTGAAGCTTTCTTT. Translation gives CASTRDRGDTEAFF.

The V gene is TRBV19, the J gene TRBJ1-3; D gene uncertain. CDR3 length: 15 residues. With 4 bases removed from V and 0 bases from J, the gap between germline ends came to 10 bases. Germline V CDR1 and CDR2: LNHDA, SQIVND (reference sequence). CDR3 coding DNA: TGTGCCAGTAGTAATCCCAGCTACTCTGGAAACACCATATATTTT. Residues: CASSNPSYSGNTIYF.

The chain combines TRBV5-1 with TRBJ2-1; the D gene is possibly TRBD2 (5 bases). The CDR3 length is 14 residues. Germline V gives CDR1 SGHRS, CDR2 YFSETQ. Trimming took 4 bases from V and 8 from J, leaving 16 bases between them. In DNA, the CDR3 is TGCGCCAGCAGCCGCCCCACTAGTTCCCATGAGCAGTTCTTC. It translates to CASSRPTSSHEQFF. Combining the CDR3 with reference TRBV5-1 and TRBJ2-1 gives the whole variable domain KAGVTQTPRYLIKTRGQQVTLSCSPISGHRSVSWYQQTPGQGLQFLFEYFSETQRNKGNFPGRFSGRQFSNSRSEMNVSTLELGDSALYLCASSRPTSSHEQFFGPGTRLTVL.